The subject of this entry is one T cell receptor beta chain. This is likely a read error, given that the CDR3 carries no conserved phenylalanine or tryptophan at its end. The CDR3 runs 13 residues. The junction had 7 bases not matched to a gene; V was cut back by 6 bases and J by 9 bases. TCRdb used MiXCR to reprocess the 5' RACE reads, holding one entry per CDR3 protein. The table lists under 300,000 distinct CDR3 sequences, 5.5% to 7.5% of them singletons. This record comes from a study of identical twins. This sample also appeared in a second study, on T cells expressing NK-cell markers.

Sequenced: CD8+ T cells sorted from blood. V is TRBV12-3 or TRBV12-4 and J is TRBJ2-1; the match to TRBD1 covers 8 bases. This receptor was obtained from a woman aged 18-29 years in good health. The CDR3 is CASRTGTGIEQFI. The CDR3, as DNA: TGTGCCAGCAGAACCGGGACAGGAATTGAGCAGTTCATC.